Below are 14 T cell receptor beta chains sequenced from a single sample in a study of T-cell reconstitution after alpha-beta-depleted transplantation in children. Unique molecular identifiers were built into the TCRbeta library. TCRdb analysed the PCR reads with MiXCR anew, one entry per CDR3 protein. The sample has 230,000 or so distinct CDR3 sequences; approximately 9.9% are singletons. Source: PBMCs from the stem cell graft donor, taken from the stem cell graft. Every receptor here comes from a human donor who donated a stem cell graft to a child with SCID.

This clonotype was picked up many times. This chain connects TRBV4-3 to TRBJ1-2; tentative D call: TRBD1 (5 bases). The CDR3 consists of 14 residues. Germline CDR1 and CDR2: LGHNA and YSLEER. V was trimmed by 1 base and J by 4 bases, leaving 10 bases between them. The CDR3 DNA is TGCGCCAGCAGCCAAGGCAGGGAGGGCTATGGCTACACCTTC. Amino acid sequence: CASSQGREGYGYTF.

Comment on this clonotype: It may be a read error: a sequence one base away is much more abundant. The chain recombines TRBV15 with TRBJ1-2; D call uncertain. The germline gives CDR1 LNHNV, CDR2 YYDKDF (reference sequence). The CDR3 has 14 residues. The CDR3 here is CATSPGRGNYGFTF. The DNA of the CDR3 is TGTGCCACCAGCCCCGGGCGGGGTAACTATGGCTTCACCTTC.

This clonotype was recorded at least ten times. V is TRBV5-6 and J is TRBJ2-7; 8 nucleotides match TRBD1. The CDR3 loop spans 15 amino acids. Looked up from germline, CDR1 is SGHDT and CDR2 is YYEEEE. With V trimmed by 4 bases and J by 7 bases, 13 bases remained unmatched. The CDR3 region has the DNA TGTGCCAGCAGCCAATATTGGACAGGGATTATAGAGCAGTACTTC. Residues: CASSQYWTGIIEQYF. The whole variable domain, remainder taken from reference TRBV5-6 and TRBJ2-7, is DAGVTQSPTHLIKTRGQQVTLRCSPKSGHDTVSWYQQALGQGPQFIFQYYEEEERQRGNFPDRFSGHQFPNYSSELNVNALLLGDSALYLCASSQYWTGIIEQYFGPGTRLTVT.

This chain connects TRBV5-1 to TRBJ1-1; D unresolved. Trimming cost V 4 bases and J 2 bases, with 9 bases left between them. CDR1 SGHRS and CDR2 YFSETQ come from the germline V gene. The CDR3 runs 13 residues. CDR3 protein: CASSPGQNTEAFF. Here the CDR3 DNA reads TGCGCCAGCAGCCCGGGCCAAAACACTGAAGCTTTCTTT.

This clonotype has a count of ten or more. CDR3 protein: CASSLIGGEGDYGYTF. As DNA, the CDR3 is TGCGCCAGCAGCTTGATCGGGGGGGAAGGCGACTATGGCTACACCTTC. The chain uses TRBV5-1 and TRBJ1-2, with D tentatively TRBD1 (5 bases). CDR3 size: 16 residues. Germline CDR1 is SGHRS and CDR2 is YFSETQ. The V gene lost 1 base and the J gene lost 3 bases, with 16 bases spanning the gap.

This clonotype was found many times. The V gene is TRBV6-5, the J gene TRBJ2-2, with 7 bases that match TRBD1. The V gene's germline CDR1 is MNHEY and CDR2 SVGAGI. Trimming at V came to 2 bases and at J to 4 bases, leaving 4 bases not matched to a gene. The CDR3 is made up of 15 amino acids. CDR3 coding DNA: TGTGCCAGCAGTTACAGGGGGCCCGGCACCGGGGAGCTGTTTTTT. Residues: CASSYRGPGTGELFF.

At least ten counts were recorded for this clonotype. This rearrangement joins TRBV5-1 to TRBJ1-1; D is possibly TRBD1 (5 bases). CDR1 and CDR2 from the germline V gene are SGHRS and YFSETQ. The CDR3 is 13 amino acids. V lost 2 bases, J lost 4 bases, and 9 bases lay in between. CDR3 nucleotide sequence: TGCGCCAGCAGCTTAGGGGTAGTCACTGAAGCTTTCTTT. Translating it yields CASSLGVVTEAFF. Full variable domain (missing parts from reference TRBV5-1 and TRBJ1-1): KAGVTQTPRYLIKTRGQQVTLSCSPISGHRSVSWYQQTPGQGLQFLFEYFSETQRNKGNFPGRFSGRQFSNSRSEMNVSTLELGDSALYLCASSLGVVTEAFFGQGTRLTVV.

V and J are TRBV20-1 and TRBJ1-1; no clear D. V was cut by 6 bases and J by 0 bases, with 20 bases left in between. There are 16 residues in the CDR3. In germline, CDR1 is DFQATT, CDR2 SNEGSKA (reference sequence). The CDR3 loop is CSAPPSSLIMNTEAFF. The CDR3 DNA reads TGCAGTGCCCCCCCGAGCTCACTTATAATGAACACTGAAGCTTTCTTT.

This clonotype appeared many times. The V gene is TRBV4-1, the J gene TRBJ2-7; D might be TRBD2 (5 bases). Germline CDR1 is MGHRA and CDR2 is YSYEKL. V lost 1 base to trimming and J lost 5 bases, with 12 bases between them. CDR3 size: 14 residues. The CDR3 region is CASSQVRGIHEQYF. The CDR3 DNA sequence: TGCGCCAGCAGCCAAGTGCGAGGGATCCACGAGCAGTACTTC.

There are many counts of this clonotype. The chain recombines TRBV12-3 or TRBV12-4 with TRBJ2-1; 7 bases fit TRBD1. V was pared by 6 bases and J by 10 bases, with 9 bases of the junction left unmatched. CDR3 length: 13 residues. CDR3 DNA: TGTGCCAGCAGGGGTTATCCGGGACAGGAGCAGTTCTTC. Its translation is CASRGYPGQEQFF.

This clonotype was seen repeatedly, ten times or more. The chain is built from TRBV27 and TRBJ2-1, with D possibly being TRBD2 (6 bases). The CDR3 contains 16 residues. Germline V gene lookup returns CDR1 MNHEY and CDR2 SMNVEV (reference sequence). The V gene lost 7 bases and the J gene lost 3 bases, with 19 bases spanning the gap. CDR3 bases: TGTGCCAGCACCCAGAGGAGGGGCTCCTACTACAATGAGCAGTTCTTC. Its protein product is CASTQRRGSYYNEQFF.

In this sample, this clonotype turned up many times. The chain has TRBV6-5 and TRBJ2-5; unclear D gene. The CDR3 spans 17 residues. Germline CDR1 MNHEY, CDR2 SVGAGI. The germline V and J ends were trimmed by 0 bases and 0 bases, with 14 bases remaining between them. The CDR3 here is CASSYSPQEQDQETQYF. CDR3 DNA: TGTGCCAGCAGTTACTCTCCCCAGGAGCAGGACCAAGAGACCCAGTACTTC.

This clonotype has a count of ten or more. The DNA for the CDR3 is TGTGCCAGCAGTCTCCCTGGAGGGGGCACTGAAAAACTGTTTTTT. Amino acids: CASSLPGGGTEKLFF. The rearrangement joins TRBV27 to TRBJ1-4, with TRBD1 matching over 7 bases. V dropped 5 bases and J dropped 7; count of bases not matched to a gene: 10. CDR3 size: 15 residues. Per the germline V gene, CDR1 is MNHEY and CDR2 is SMNVEV (reference sequence).

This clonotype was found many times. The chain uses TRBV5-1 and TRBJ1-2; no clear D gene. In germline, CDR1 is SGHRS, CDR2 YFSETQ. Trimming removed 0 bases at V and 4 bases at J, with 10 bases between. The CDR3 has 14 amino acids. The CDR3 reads CASSLDTASYGYTF. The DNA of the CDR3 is TGCGCCAGCAGCTTGGACACAGCGAGCTATGGCTACACCTTC.